The 8 T cell receptor beta chains listed next were all sequenced from one sample in a study of T cell responses to AZD1222 COVID-19 vaccine. Clones were read by immunoSEQ multiplex PCR, and TCRdb kept only the in-frame ones, dropping some. The table shows about 110,000 clones, with 87% occurring only once. The source was peripheral blood, collected on day 0 of AZD1222 vaccination. The receptors were sampled from an adult in good health.

V gene TRBV5-5 combines with J gene TRBJ1-1, with 7 bases that match TRBD1. CDR3 size: 13 residues. From germline, CDR1 is SGHKS and CDR2 YYEKEE (reference sequence). With V trimmed by 5 bases and J by 5 bases, 6 bases remained unmatched. This CDR3 reads CASRSTGRTEAFF. Here the CDR3 DNA reads TGTGCCAGCAGGTCGACAGGGCGGACTGAAGCTTTCTTT.

The chain couples TRBV19 to TRBJ1-6; 7 nucleotides line up with TRBD1. The CDR3 has 13 residues. From germline, CDR1 is LNHDA and CDR2 SQIVND (reference sequence). Trimming removed 7 bases from V and 9 bases from J; junction bases left unmatched: 6. DNA for the CDR3: TGTGCCAGTAAGGGACAGTCTATTTCACCCCTCCACTTT. Translated: CASKGQSISPLHF.

V and J are TRBV5-1 and TRBJ2-3; D is unclear. V lost 4 bases and J 3 bases, leaving 9 bases between the germline ends. CDR1 is SGHRS, CDR2 YFSETQ, per germline. The CDR3 is made up of 13 amino acids. CDR3 in amino acids: CASSPAATDTQYF. The CDR3 coding sequence is TGCGCCAGCAGCCCCGCGGCGACAGATACGCAGTATTTT.

The chain is built from TRBV7-3 and TRBJ2-3; 10 nucleotides match TRBD2. The CDR3 has 15 amino acids. V trimming: 5 bases; J trimming: 3 bases; junction bases outside the gene matches: 5. Germline CDR1 reads SGHTA; CDR2 reads FQGTGA. The CDR3 coding sequence is TGTGCCAGCAGCCCGAGCGGGGGGGCAACAGATACGCAGTATTTT. The encoded protein is CASSPSGGATDTQYF.

This clone has more than one count but fewer than ten. The chain joins TRBV7-9 to TRBJ1-1, with 7 bases that match TRBD1. J was trimmed by 6 bases and V by 5 bases; bases with no gene match: 3. The CDR3 consists of 12 residues. CDR1 is SEHNR, CDR2 FQNEAQ, per germline (reference sequence). In nucleotides, the CDR3 is TGTGCCAGCAGCCCTGGACAGGCTGAAGCTTTCTTT. It codes for CASSPGQAEAFF.

The rearrangement uses TRBV6-6 and TRBJ2-1; 14 nucleotides agree with TRBD2. After removal of 6 bases from V and 10 bases from J, the junction contained 5 bases not matched to a gene. The CDR3 has 14 amino acids. From germline, CDR1 is MNHNY and CDR2 SVGAGI (reference sequence). The CDR3 DNA reads as TGTGCCAGCAGCAGACTAGCGGGAGGGGGGGAGCAGTTCTTC. Residues: CASSRLAGGGEQFF.

The chain has TRBV4-1 and TRBJ2-5, with 13 bases aligning to TRBD2. The CDR3 consists of 17 residues. Germline-derived CDR1 and CDR2 are MGHRA and YSYEKL. V lost 4 bases and J lost 7; bases outside the gene matches: 12. CDR3 sequence reads: CASSPSELAGGASTQYF. As DNA, the CDR3 is TGCGCCAGCAGCCCCTCCGAACTAGCGGGGGGGGCGTCGACCCAGTACTTC.

This clone was detected only once. The V gene is TRBV10-1, the J gene TRBJ2-5; 7 bases line up with TRBD1. Trimming took 5 bases from V and 2 from J; bases not matched to a gene: 2. Germline-derived CDR1 and CDR2 are WNHNN and SYGVQD (reference sequence). There are 13 residues in the CDR3. The CDR3 is CASSKDRQETQYF. The CDR3 nucleotides read TGCGCCAGCAGTAAGGACAGGCAAGAGACCCAGTACTTC.